These 6 T cell receptor beta chains were sequenced from one sample in a study of blood T cell repertoires in COVID-19. Sequencing used immunoSEQ multiplex PCR; TCRdb keeps in-frame clones, though not all of them. Of about 260,000 clones listed, approximately 87% are singletons. Sequenced: peripheral blood. The source of these receptors is a woman between 45 and 60 years old with acute or convalescent COVID-19.

V and J are TRBV19 and TRBJ2-6, with 8 bases matching TRBD1. Trimming cost V 5 bases and J 4 bases; bases outside gene matches: 7. The germline gives CDR1 LNHDA, CDR2 SQIVND (reference sequence). This CDR3 has 16 amino acids. The CDR3 loop reads CASSPETGAGANVLTF. As DNA, the CDR3 is TGTGCCAGTAGTCCCGAGACAGGGGCCGGGGCCAACGTCCTGACTTTC.

The chain has TRBV28 and TRBJ2-2; D remains unclear. CDR1 is MDHEN, CDR2 SYDVKM, per germline. The germline V and J ends were trimmed by 1 base and 0 bases, with 6 bases remaining between them. The CDR3 runs to 15 residues. In nucleotides, the CDR3 is TGTGCCAGCAGTTTATCTCAGGCGAACACCGGGGAGCTGTTTTTT. It specifies CASSLSQANTGELFF.

This clone has more than one count but fewer than ten. This chain uses TRBV7-9 with TRBJ1-5; TRBD1 matches at 10 bases. The CDR3 has 16 residues. Unmatched junction bases numbered 4, after V lost 5 bases and J lost 0 bases. Germline CDR1 and CDR2: SEHNR and FQNEAQ (reference sequence). The CDR3 bases are TGTGCCAGCAGCCGGACAGGGGGTTATAGCAATCAGCCCCAGCATTTT. Its translation is CASSRTGGYSNQPQHF.

The chain employs TRBV7-2 and TRBJ2-7; 7 bases map to TRBD2. Germline loops: CDR1 SGHTA, CDR2 FQGNSA. V lost 5 bases and J lost 9; bases outside the gene matches: 19. This CDR3 is 16 amino acids long. The CDR3 DNA reads as TGTGCCAGCAGCCCGGGGGGTCGGGGACCCCTTACGGTGCAGTACTTC. Encoded protein: CASSPGGRGPLTVQYF.

The chain joins TRBV20-1 to TRBJ2-1; TRBD2 matches 10 bases. V shed 5 bases, J shed 15 bases, and the junction held 7 bases outside the gene matches. Germline V gene lookup returns CDR1 DFQATT and CDR2 SNEGSKA (reference sequence). This CDR3 is built from 11 residues. The CDR3 loop reads CSALEREGPFF. The CDR3 nucleotides read TGCAGTGCTCTGGAGCGGGAGGGCCCGTTCTTC.

The V gene is TRBV14, the J gene TRBJ2-5, with 9 bases fitting TRBD2. The CDR3 sequence is 13 residues long. The germline CDR1 and CDR2 sequences are SGHDN and FVKESK. The V gene end was trimmed by 6 bases and the J gene end by 5 bases; junction bases not matched to a gene: 4. The CDR3 spells CASRLSGGETQYF. The CDR3 nucleotides are TGTGCCAGCAGGCTGAGCGGGGGGGAGACCCAGTACTTC.